The 27 T cell receptor beta chains given below trace back to one sample, sequenced in a study of T cell changes during pregnancy in multiple sclerosis. The protocol was immunoSEQ multiplex PCR, while the TCRdb copy is restricted to in-frame clones and leaves out a portion. The sample includes over 65,000 clones, 85% to 95% of them seen just once. The sample was peripheral blood, taken in the first trimester of pregnancy. These receptors all come from a female donor in good health, enrolled as a control in a pregnancy study.

This clone has only a few counts. The chain joins TRBV6-5 to TRBJ1-2, with 9 bases fitting TRBD1. Germline V gene lookup returns CDR1 MNHEY and CDR2 SVGAGI. J lost 4 bases, V lost 5 bases, and 5 bases had no gene match. The CDR3 runs to 14 residues. The CDR3 DNA sequence: TGTGCCAGCAGTCGGACAGGGGAGGGCTATGGCTACACCTTC. Residues: CASSRTGEGYGYTF.

The chain carries TRBV28 and TRBJ2-5, with 9 bases that match TRBD2. The germline V gene has CDR1 MDHEN and CDR2 SYDVKM. V shed 3 bases and J 3 bases; nucleotides not matched to a gene: 5. This CDR3 comprises 15 residues. Here the CDR3 reads CASSFASGAKETQYF. CDR3 DNA: TGTGCCAGCAGTTTTGCTAGCGGGGCGAAAGAGACCCAGTACTTC.

The V gene is TRBV4-2, the J gene TRBJ2-3; 7 bases are shared with TRBD1. This CDR3 spans 15 amino acids. V shed 6 bases, J shed 3 bases, and the junction held 9 bases outside the gene matches. Per germline, CDR1 LGHNA and CDR2 YNFKEQ. CDR3 sequence: CASSEDRSKTDTQYF. Here the CDR3 DNA reads TGTGCCAGCAGTGAGGACAGGTCAAAAACAGATACGCAGTATTTT.

The chain uses TRBV27 and TRBJ2-5; maybe TRBD2 (5 bases). Looked up from germline, CDR1 is MNHEY and CDR2 is SMNVEV (reference sequence). This CDR3 is built from 13 residues. The V end was cut by 3 bases, the J end by 1 base, with 6 bases between. CDR3 residues: CASSLDSQETQYF. The CDR3 bases are TGTGCCAGCAGTTTGGACTCCCAAGAGACCCAGTACTTC.

This clone appeared once. This chain uses TRBV14 with TRBJ1-1; D perhaps matches TRBD1 (5 bases). This CDR3 has 14 residues. Trimming left V 4 bases short and J 6 bases short, with 15 bases between. The germline CDR1 and CDR2 sequences are SGHDN and FVKESK. In DNA form, the CDR3 reads TGTGCCAGCAGCCCCGAACTAAAAGGGGCTGAAGCTTTCTTT. Translated: CASSPELKGAEAFF.

The V call is TRBV6-6, the J call TRBJ2-5; 8 bases line up with TRBD1. Trimming removed 5 bases from V and 5 bases from J; junction bases left unmatched: 13. The length of the CDR3 is 16 residues. The V gene's germline CDR1 is MNHNY and CDR2 SVGAGI (reference sequence). The CDR3 region has the DNA TGTGCCAGCAGTCCGCCCCCAGGGGGCAGGGGTGAGACCCAGTACTTC. It is translated as CASSPPPGGRGETQYF.

A remark on this clone: Within the sample, other DNA sequences also encode this same CDR3. This chain uses TRBV27 with TRBJ2-5, with D perhaps TRBD2 (7 bases). Germline values: CDR1 MNHEY, CDR2 SMNVEV (reference sequence). Trimming took off 6 bases at V and 4 bases at J, with 12 bases between the two ends. The CDR3 covers 13 residues. CDR3 DNA sequence: TGTGCCAGCAGAGGGGGGGCCGGAGAGACCCAGTACTTC. Amino acids: CASRGGAGETQYF.

The chain uses TRBV18 and TRBJ2-2, with 8 nucleotides matching TRBD1. The CDR3 is made up of 16 amino acids. The germline V gene encodes CDR1 KGHSH and CDR2 LQKENI. V lost 5 bases, J lost 6 bases, and 11 bases stayed unmatched. In DNA form, the CDR3 reads TGTGCCAGCTCAACATGGACAGGGTTGTCTCCCGGGGAGCTGTTTTTT. As protein: CASSTWTGLSPGELFF.

V is TRBV6-5 and J is TRBJ2-5, with 10 bases identical to TRBD1. Germline assignment: CDR1 MNHEY and CDR2 SVGAGI. This CDR3 region has 15 residues. J gave up 4 bases and V 5 bases, and 7 bases lay outside the gene matches. The CDR3 region has the DNA TGTGCCAGCAGTATCGACAGGGGGCGAAGAGAGACCCAGTACTTC. The encoded protein is CASSIDRGRRETQYF.

This chain joins TRBV5-4 and TRBJ1-2; no clear D. Germline V gives CDR1 SGHNT, CDR2 YYREEE (reference sequence). Trimming stripped 4 bases from V and 1 base from J, with 17 bases between. The CDR3 is 16 amino acids. The CDR3 protein is CASSQPDGIDNYGYTF. The CDR3 bases are TGTGCCAGCAGCCAGCCCGACGGGATCGATAACTATGGCTACACCTTC.

The rearrangement links TRBV19 to TRBJ1-5; 10 bases fit TRBD1. The CDR3 contains 14 residues. Looked up from germline, CDR1 is LNHDA and CDR2 is SQIVND (reference sequence). The V and J ends lost 6 bases and 3 bases, in that order; junction bases with no gene match: 2. CDR3 in amino acids: CASRGQGHNQPQHF. The CDR3 DNA follows: TGTGCCAGTAGGGGACAGGGGCACAATCAGCCCCAGCATTTT. The full variable domain, with the rest looked up from reference TRBV19 and TRBJ1-5, is DGGITQSPKYLFRKEGQNVTLSCEQNLNHDAMYWYRQDPGQGLRLIYYSQIVNDFQKGDIAEGYSVSREKKESFPLTVTSAQKNPTAFYLCASRGQGHNQPQHFGDGTRLSIL.

The chain is built from TRBV6-1 and TRBJ2-2, with a weak D call TRBD1 (5 bases). V shed 4 bases and J shed 4 bases, with 10 bases lying between them. CDR1 and CDR2 from the germline V gene are MNHNS and SASEGT. The CDR3 runs to 14 residues. CDR3 sequence (DNA): TGTGCCAGCAGTGCGCAGGGTCCCACCGGGGAGCTGTTTTTT. The encoded protein is CASSAQGPTGELFF.

The J gene is TRBJ1-1, the V gene TRBV10-2, with D unclear. V lost 4 bases to trimming and J lost 4 bases, with 13 bases between them. This CDR3 spans 14 amino acids. In germline, CDR1 is WSHSY, CDR2 SAAADI. The CDR3 DNA reads as TGCGCCAGCAGTGGGACCCCGCGGGGCACTGAAGCTTTCTTT. Residues: CASSGTPRGTEAFF.

The J gene is TRBJ2-7, the V gene TRBV25-1; D is possibly TRBD2 (5 bases). V gave up 1 base and J gave up 0 bases, with 7 bases separating them. The CDR3 runs 14 residues. The V gene's germline CDR1 is MGHDK and CDR2 SYGVNS. CDR3 sequence: CASSESGSSYEQYF. The CDR3 bases are TGTGCCAGCAGTGAATCGGGGAGCTCCTACGAGCAGTACTTC.

This rearrangement joins TRBV5-4 to TRBJ2-5; 11 positions match TRBD2. The CDR3 consists of 16 residues. Germline assignment: CDR1 SGHNT and CDR2 YYREEE (reference sequence). Losses at the gene ends were 4 bases for V and 4 bases for J; bases not matched to a gene: 9. The chain's CDR3 is CASSHKTSGEGETQYF. Written as DNA, the CDR3 is TGTGCCAGCAGCCACAAGACTAGCGGGGAGGGAGAGACCCAGTACTTC.

The V and J genes are TRBV15 and TRBJ1-1; D is possibly TRBD1 (6 bases). The length of the CDR3 is 12 residues. Germline values: CDR1 LNHNV, CDR2 YYDKDF (reference sequence). V was cut by 8 bases and J by 1 base, with 8 bases left in between. CDR3 residues: CATLGQNTEAFF. The CDR3 DNA follows: TGTGCCACCTTGGGACAGAACACTGAAGCTTTCTTT.

This sequence joins TRBV6-6 and TRBJ1-2, with 8 bases aligning to TRBD1. Losses at the gene ends were 10 bases for V and 4 bases for J; bases not matched to a gene: 14. The length of the CDR3 is 15 residues. Germline assignment: CDR1 MNHNY and CDR2 SVGAGI (reference sequence). CDR3 nucleotides: TGTGCCACGAGAGGACAGGGAGCCCGCCCCTATGGCTACACCTTC. Its protein is CATRGQGARPYGYTF.

The sample holds a few counts of this clone. V usage is TRBV4-3 and J usage is TRBJ2-3, with 9 bases fitting TRBD2. V was pared by 0 bases and J by 8 bases, with 12 bases of the junction left unmatched. In germline, CDR1 is LGHNA, CDR2 YSLEER. CDR3 size: 17 residues. In nucleotides, the CDR3 is TGCGCCAGCAGCCAAGATCCGGCGGGGGGGACCAGAAGTACGCAGTATTTT. This gives the protein CASSQDPAGGTRSTQYF.

V and J are TRBV14 and TRBJ1-1, with no clear D. Germline values: CDR1 SGHDN, CDR2 FVKESK. V was cut by 0 bases and J by 0 bases, with 17 bases left in between. The length of the CDR3 is 18 residues. Here the CDR3 reads CASSQDELMAGMNTEAFF. The CDR3 DNA is TGTGCCAGCAGCCAAGATGAGTTAATGGCGGGCATGAACACTGAAGCTTTCTTT.

The chain has TRBV7-9 and TRBJ2-7; tentatively, D is TRBD2 (5 bases). Trimming took off 5 bases at V and 4 bases at J, with 18 bases between the two ends. In germline, CDR1 is SEHNR, CDR2 FQNEAQ (reference sequence). The CDR3 totals 15 residues. The CDR3 here is CASSPKTGRGYEQYF. The DNA for the CDR3 is TGTGCCAGCAGCCCAAAGACCGGACGGGGATACGAGCAGTACTTC.

This clone was seen only once. The chain employs TRBV7-2 and TRBJ2-7, with 9 bases aligning to TRBD1. CDR3 length: 15 amino acids. V dropped 1 base and J dropped 4; count of bases not matched to a gene: 5. Germline values: CDR1 SGHTA, CDR2 FQGNSA. CDR3 region: CASSLDRGLRYEQYF. In DNA form, the CDR3 reads TGTGCCAGCAGCTTAGACAGGGGGCTAAGGTACGAGCAGTACTTC.

This clone occurred once. The rearrangement uses TRBV7-6 and TRBJ2-2, with TRBD2 matching over 9 bases. V dropped 5 bases and J dropped 5; count of bases not matched to a gene: 9. This CDR3 spans 16 amino acids. CDR1 and CDR2 from the germline V gene are SGHVS and FNYEAQ. CDR3 sequence (DNA): TGTGCCAGCAGCCCCCGGAGCGGGGGGCGGACCGGGGAGCTGTTTTTT. Translated: CASSPRSGGRTGELFF.

This chain joins TRBV19 and TRBJ2-7; a weak D match, TRBD1 (6 bases). V was shortened by 8 bases and J by 2 bases, with 10 bases between the two germline ends. CDR3 size: 12 residues. Per germline, CDR1 LNHDA and CDR2 SQIVND (reference sequence). CDR3 bases: TGTGCCAGTTCCGACAGGCCCTACGAGCAGTACTTC. This translates into CASSDRPYEQYF.

The V and J genes are TRBV6-5 and TRBJ2-7, with TRBD1 matching over 9 bases. The CDR3 spans 14 residues. CDR1 and CDR2 from the germline V gene are MNHEY and SVGAGI. The V gene end was trimmed by 10 bases and the J gene end by 2 bases; junction bases not matched to a gene: 9. The CDR3 protein is CATATGTGTYEQYF. The CDR3, as DNA: TGTGCCACCGCAACCGGGACAGGGACCTACGAGCAGTACTTC.

The chain employs TRBV21-1 and TRBJ2-2; no check of the table's D call, TRBD2, against the DNA was made. TRBV21-1 has pseudogene status. The CDR3 is made up of 15 amino acids. The CDR3 region has the DNA TGTGCCAGCAGCCACCGGCGGGAGAGAGACGGGGAGCTGTTTTTT. It yields the protein CASSHRRERDGELFF.

This chain joins TRBV2 and TRBJ2-3; 11 bases fit TRBD2. Trimming cost V 6 bases and J 3 bases; bases outside gene matches: 11. Germline V gene data show CDR1 as SNHLY and CDR2 as FYNNEI. This CDR3 is built from 17 residues. The CDR3 here is CASSSIVAGGPTDTQYF. CDR3 bases: TGTGCCAGCAGCAGTATTGTAGCGGGGGGGCCTACAGATACGCAGTATTTT.

CDR3 residues: CASRVSGQKNTEAFF. The DNA for the CDR3 is TGTGCCAGCAGAGTTTCAGGACAGAAGAACACTGAAGCTTTCTTT. The chain is built from TRBV19 and TRBJ1-1, with D perhaps TRBD1 (6 bases). This CDR3 has 15 residues. The germline gives CDR1 LNHDA, CDR2 SQIVND (reference sequence). V was cut by 9 bases and J by 1 base, with 18 bases left in between. Combining the CDR3 with reference TRBV19 and TRBJ1-1 gives the whole variable domain DGGITQSPKYLFRKEGQNVTLSCEQNLNHDAMYWYRQDPGQGLRLIYYSQIVNDFQKGDIAEGYSVSREKKESFPLTVTSAQKNPTAFYLCASRVSGQKNTEAFFGQGTRLTVV.